This is a list of T cell receptor beta chains from one sample in a study of molecular identifiers for immune sequencing clone quantification. TCRdb re-called the PCR reads through MiXCR, storing one row per CDR3 protein. The sample shows 250,000 to 350,000 distinct CDR3 sequences, 20% to 25% of them seen only once. Sequenced: naive CD8+ T cells from blood, with Jurkat cell RNA spiked in. These receptors were taken from a human donor in good health. Some libraries in this study had Jurkat cell RNA spiked in. Each CDR3 is given with its conserved first and last residue. A D gene is named only where the DNA matches it firmly. Only part of the rows carry a size: once, few, many, or a class if the clone is expanded.

j_gene,abundance,v_gene,d_gene,CDR3aa,CDR3nt
TRBJ2-5,many,TRBV30,.,CAWSVDSIQETQYF,TGTGCCTGGAGTGTGGACAGTATTCAAGAGACCCAGTACTTC
TRBJ1-1,many,TRBV19,.,CASSFSLQNTEAFF,TGTGCCAGTAGTTTCTCCCTACAGAACACTGAAGCTTTCTTT
TRBJ2-7,many,TRBV5-6,.,CASSQSGSSYEQYF,TGTGCCAGCAGCCAGAGCGGAAGCTCCTACGAGCAGTACTTC
TRBJ1-6,many,TRBV7-2,.,CASSLEPGSYNSPLHF,TGTGCCAGCAGCTTAGAGCCGGGCTCCTATAATTCACCCCTCCACTTT
TRBJ2-7,many,TRBV5-5,.,CASSLGRYDYEQYF,TGTGCCAGCAGCTTGGGTCGTTACGACTACGAGCAGTACTTC
TRBJ2-3,many,TRBV7-9,.,CASSRLVGGTDTQYF,TGTGCCAGCAGCCGACTAGTTGGTGGCACAGATACGCAGTATTTT
TRBJ2-1,many,TRBV29-1,.,CSGGSGSYNEQFF,TGCAGCGGTGGGTCAGGGTCCTACAATGAGCAGTTCTTC
TRBJ2-7,many,TRBV30,.,CAWSGRDLGYEQYF,TGTGCCTGGAGTGGCCGGGACCTAGGCTACGAGCAGTACTTC
TRBJ2-3,few,TRBV10-3,.,CATVSSVDITDTQYF,TGTGCCACCGTATCGTCAGTGGATATCACAGATACGCAGTATTTT
TRBJ1-5,many,TRBV6-5,.,CASSYDWGQPQHF,TGTGCCAGCAGTTACGATTGGGGTCAGCCCCAGCATTTT
TRBJ1-1,few,TRBV27,.,CASSLSVPGRGVFTEAFF,TGTGCCAGCAGTTTATCAGTCCCGGGCAGGGGTGTGTTCACTGAAGCTTTCTTT
TRBJ2-1,many,TRBV7-2,.,CASSLVGGPKSFYEQFF,TGTGCCAGCAGCTTAGTCGGGGGGCCGAAAAGTTTTTATGAGCAGTTCTTC
TRBJ2-5,many,TRBV29-1,.,CSVDGQKEYQETQYF,TGCAGCGTTGACGGTCAGAAAGAATACCAAGAGACCCAGTACTTC
TRBJ2-3,many,TRBV7-6,TRBD2,CASSLHPEGLAGEGGTQYF,TGTGCCAGCAGCTTACACCCCGAGGGACTAGCGGGAGAGGGAGGGACGCAGTATTTT
TRBJ2-1,many,TRBV15,.,CATSRVDSNYNEQFF,TGTGCCACCAGCAGGGTGGACAGCAACTACAATGAGCAGTTCTTC
TRBJ1-5,.,TRBV27,.,CASSYQVNRPQHF,TGTGCCAGCAGTTATCAGGTTAATCGGCCCCAGCATTTT
TRBJ2-7,many,TRBV7-9,.,CASSPLASGAYEQYF,TGTGCCAGCAGCCCCTTAGCGTCAGGGGCCTACGAGCAGTACTTC
TRBJ1-5,many,TRBV11-2,TRBD1,CASKQGARSNQPQHF,TGTGCCAGCAAGCAGGGGGCCCGAAGCAATCAGCCCCAGCATTTT
TRBJ1-2,.,TRBV4-2,.,CASSQEAGGHHGYTF,TGTGCCAGCAGCCAAGAGGCCGGGGGCCATCATGGCTACACCTTC
TRBJ2-7,many,TRBV7-9,.,CASSSKKGPYEQYF,TGTGCCAGCAGCTCGAAAAAGGGGCCCTACGAGCAGTACTTC
TRBJ1-1,.,TRBV2,.,CASSDTSTEAFF,TGTGCCAGCAGCGATACGTCCACTGAAGCTTTCTTT
TRBJ2-7,many,TRBV27,TRBD1,CASSVGQGNLYEQYF,TGTGCCAGCAGTGTAGGACAGGGAAATTTGTACGAGCAGTACTTC
TRBJ1-5,few,TRBV20-1,TRBD1,CSAITGGHQSQHF,TGCAGTGCCATTACAGGGGGGCATCAGTCCCAGCATTTT
TRBJ1-2,few,TRBV4-3,.,CASSQDARGGANYGYTF,TGCGCCAGCAGCCAAGACGCGCGGGGAGGGGCTAACTATGGCTACACCTTC
TRBJ1-1,many,TRBV7-6,.,CASSSDGIAEAFF,TGTGCCAGCAGCTCCGACGGGATCGCTGAAGCTTTCTTT
TRBJ2-7,many,TRBV10-3,TRBD1,CAIRDRGAYEQYF,TGTGCCATCAGGGACAGGGGGGCCTACGAGCAGTACTTC
TRBJ1-1,many,TRBV7-9,.,CASSLLSPEAFF,TGTGCCAGCAGCTTACTCAGTCCTGAAGCTTTCTTT
TRBJ2-3,many,TRBV27,.,CASSLSSTDTQYF,TGTGCCAGCAGTTTGAGTTCTACAGATACGCAGTATTTT
TRBJ2-3,many,TRBV6-5,.,CASSPTGPDTQYF,TGTGCCAGCAGTCCCACTGGTCCGGATACGCAGTATTTT
TRBJ2-1,many,TRBV29-1,.,CSVVLGEQFF,TGCAGCGTTGTTCTGGGGGAGCAGTTCTTC
TRBJ2-1,few,TRBV25-1,TRBD2,CASSEYHGPGLAGDNEQFF,TGTGCCAGCAGTGAATATCACGGACCGGGACTAGCGGGAGACAATGAGCAGTTCTTC
TRBJ1-1,many,TRBV20-1,TRBD1,CSARDEEGAKNTEAFF,TGCAGTGCTAGAGATGAGGAGGGGGCGAAGAACACTGAAGCTTTCTTT
TRBJ2-3,.,TRBV19,.,CASSIDGHDTQYF,TGTGCCAGTAGTATTGACGGACACGATACGCAGTATTTT
TRBJ2-1,many,TRBV19,.,CASSIGEPGVNEQFF,TGTGCCAGTAGTATTGGTGAGCCGGGAGTCAATGAGCAGTTCTTC
TRBJ2-7,many,TRBV29-1,.,CSVHQGGSEQYF,TGCAGCGTCCACCAAGGGGGGAGCGAGCAGTACTTC
TRBJ2-7,many,TRBV6-1,.,CASTPTPSSSYEQYF,TGTGCCAGCACCCCGACCCCATCGAGCTCCTACGAGCAGTACTTC
TRBJ2-7,many,TRBV5-1,TRBD2,CASSLGTTSGNTYEQYF,TGCGCCAGCAGCTTGGGCACGACTAGCGGGAATACCTACGAGCAGTACTTC
TRBJ2-1,once,TRBV30,TRBD1,CARSLEWGQGYEQFF,TGTGCCCGGAGTCTCGAATGGGGACAGGGTTATGAGCAGTTCTTC
TRBJ1-1,many,TRBV5-5,.,CASSAATEAFF,TGTGCCAGCAGCGCAGCCACTGAAGCTTTCTTT
TRBJ1-1,.,TRBV27,.,CVSSLAANTEAFF,TGTGTCAGCAGTTTAGCAGCGAACACTGAAGCTTTCTTT
TRBJ2-3,many,TRBV6-5,TRBD2,CASSYRSGGAADTQYF,TGTGCCAGCAGTTACCGTAGCGGGGGGGCCGCAGATACGCAGTATTTT
TRBJ1-5,many,TRBV7-9,.,CASSSNRDFGQPQHF,TGTGCCAGCAGCTCCAACAGGGATTTTGGGCAGCCCCAGCATTTT
TRBJ1-5,many,TRBV19,.,CASSISRGHSQPQHF,TGTGCCAGTAGTATATCTCGGGGGCATAGTCAGCCCCAGCATTTT
TRBJ2-7,.,TRBV5-6,TRBD1,CASSLVTGDRGSYGQYF,TGTGCCAGCAGCTTGGTGACGGGGGACAGGGGATCCTACGGGCAGTACTTC
TRBJ2-3,many,TRBV9,TRBD2,CASSVLSGGAKDTQYF,TGTGCCAGCAGCGTTTTGAGCGGGGGGGCCAAAGATACGCAGTATTTT
TRBJ2-2,many,TRBV4-2,TRBD2,CASSQESGITGELFF,TGTGCCAGCAGCCAAGAAAGCGGGATCACCGGGGAGCTGTTTTTT
TRBJ2-5,many,TRBV20-1,TRBD1,CSARGDRAVETQYF,TGCAGTGCTAGAGGGGACAGGGCCGTAGAGACCCAGTACTTC